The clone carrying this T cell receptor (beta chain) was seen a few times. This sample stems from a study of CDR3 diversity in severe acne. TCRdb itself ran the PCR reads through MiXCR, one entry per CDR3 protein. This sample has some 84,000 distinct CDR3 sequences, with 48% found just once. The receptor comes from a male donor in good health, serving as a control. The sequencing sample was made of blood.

CDR3 protein: CSASGKGSTGELFF. Here the CDR3 DNA reads TGCAGTGCTAGTGGAAAGGGGAGCACCGGGGAGCTGTTTTTT. This chain links TRBV20-1 with TRBJ2-2; D may correspond to TRBD1 or TRBD2 (5 bases each). Germline CDR1 reads DFQATT; CDR2 reads SNEGSKA (reference sequence). CDR3 size: 14 residues. The germline V and J ends were trimmed by 3 bases and 4 bases, with 12 bases remaining between them.